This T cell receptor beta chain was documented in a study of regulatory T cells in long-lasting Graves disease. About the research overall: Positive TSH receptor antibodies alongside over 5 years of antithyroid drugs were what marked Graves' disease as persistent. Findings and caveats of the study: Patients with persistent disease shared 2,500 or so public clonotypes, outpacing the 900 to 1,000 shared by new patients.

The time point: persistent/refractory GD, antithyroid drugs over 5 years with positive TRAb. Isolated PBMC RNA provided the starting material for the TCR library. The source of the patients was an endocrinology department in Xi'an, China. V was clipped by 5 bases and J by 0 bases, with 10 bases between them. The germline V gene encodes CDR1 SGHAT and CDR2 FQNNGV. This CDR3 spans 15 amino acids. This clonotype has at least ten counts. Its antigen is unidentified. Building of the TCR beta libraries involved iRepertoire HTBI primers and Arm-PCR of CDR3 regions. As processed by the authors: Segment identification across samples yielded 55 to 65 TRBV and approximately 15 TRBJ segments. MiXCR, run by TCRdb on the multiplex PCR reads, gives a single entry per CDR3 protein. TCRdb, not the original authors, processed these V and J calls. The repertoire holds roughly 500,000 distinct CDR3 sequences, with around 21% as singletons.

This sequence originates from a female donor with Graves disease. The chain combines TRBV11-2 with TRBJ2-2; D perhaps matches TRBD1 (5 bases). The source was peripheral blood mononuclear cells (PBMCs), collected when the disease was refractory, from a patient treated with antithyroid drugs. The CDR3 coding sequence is TGTGCCAGCAGCACAGGTATCACGAACACCGGGGAGCTGTTTTTT. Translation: CASSTGITNTGELFF.